One sample yielded the 32 T cell receptor beta chains listed below, sequenced in a study of blood T cell repertoires in COVID-19. Assay: immunoSEQ multiplex PCR; the TCRdb copy retains only in-frame clones and omits some. The sample lists approximately 210,000 clones, around 80% occurring once. The sample taken for sequencing was peripheral blood. The receptors were gathered from a woman aged 80 or over with COVID-19, enrolled during active disease.

The chain recombines TRBV15 with TRBJ2-3, with D maybe TRBD2 (5 bases). The V gene lost 5 bases and the J gene lost 4 bases, with 16 bases spanning the gap. Germline V gives CDR1 LNHNV, CDR2 YYDKDF (reference sequence). This CDR3 contains 15 residues. The CDR3, as DNA: TGTGCCACCAGCGACCTTCTCGGGGTTGCAGATACGCAGTATTTT. Its protein is CATSDLLGVADTQYF.

V usage is TRBV6-6 and J usage is TRBJ2-1; 14 nucleotides align to TRBD2. Germline CDR1 reads MNHNY; CDR2 reads SVGAGI (reference sequence). This CDR3 is built from 14 residues. V was clipped by 8 bases and J by 6 bases; unmatched bases: 3. CDR3 sequence: CASGTSGGSNEQFF. The DNA for the CDR3 is TGTGCCAGCGGGACTAGCGGGGGATCCAATGAGCAGTTCTTC.

CDR3 region: CASSLRPGDENQPQHF. As DNA, the CDR3 is TGCGCCAGCAGCTTGCGGCCGGGGGATGAAAATCAGCCCCAGCATTTT. The V call is TRBV5-1, the J call TRBJ1-5; TRBD1 is a possible D gene (5 bases). The CDR3 spans 16 residues. CDR1 and CDR2 from the germline V gene are SGHRS and YFSETQ. With 1 base removed from V and 4 bases from J, the gap between germline ends came to 15 bases.

The rearrangement links TRBV7-8 to TRBJ2-1; possibly TRBD1 for D (6 bases). Germline lookup yields CDR1 SGHVS and CDR2 FQNEAQ. CDR3 length: 12 amino acids. V was trimmed by 5 bases and J by 10 bases, leaving 12 bases between them. The CDR3 protein is CASSPYQGEQFF. The CDR3 DNA reads as TGTGCCAGCAGCCCGTACCAGGGGGAGCAGTTCTTC.

The chain carries TRBV28 and TRBJ2-3, with D tentatively TRBD2 (6 bases). Deletions cut 8 bases from V and 2 bases from J, with 17 bases between. CDR3 length: 15 amino acids. Germline CDR1 is MDHEN and CDR2 is SYDVKM. The chain's CDR3 is CASLGGTTSTDTQYF. The CDR3 region has the DNA TGTGCCAGCCTAGGAGGGACCACGTCCACAGATACGCAGTATTTT.

The chain links TRBV7-6 to TRBJ2-7, with 12 nucleotides matching TRBD1. Unmatched junction bases numbered 5, after V lost 5 bases and J lost 3 bases. Germline CDR1 reads SGHVS; CDR2 reads FNYEAQ. The CDR3 covers 15 residues. The CDR3 DNA is TGTGCCAGCAGCCAGGGACAGGGGGCTGACTACGAGCAGTACTTC. Translation: CASSQGQGADYEQYF.

This clone turned up a few times. The chain recombines TRBV6-5 with TRBJ2-3; perhaps TRBD2 as D (5 bases). V lost 4 bases to trimming and J lost 5 bases, with 10 bases between them. Per the germline V gene, CDR1 is MNHEY and CDR2 is SVGAGI. This CDR3 is 13 amino acids long. The CDR3 spells CASSFTRLDTQYF. The CDR3 nucleotides are TGTGCCAGCAGTTTCACTAGGTTAGATACGCAGTATTTT.

The rearrangement uses TRBV29-1 and TRBJ2-5, with unresolved D. The CDR3 has 12 amino acids. The germline V gene encodes CDR1 SQVTM and CDR2 ANQGSEA. Trimming cost V 5 bases and J 3 bases, with 10 bases left between them. This CDR3 is CSVIAGEETQYF. CDR3 sequence (DNA): TGCAGCGTTATTGCAGGTGAAGAGACCCAGTACTTC.

The chain carries TRBV19 and TRBJ2-7, with 8 bases fitting TRBD1. This CDR3 is 17 amino acids long. Unmatched junction bases numbered 9, after V lost 1 base and J lost 1 base. In germline, CDR1 is LNHDA, CDR2 SQIVND (reference sequence). CDR3 nucleotide sequence: TGTGCCAGTAGTATAGGCGGTATGACAGGGGTTTCCTACGAGCAGTACTTC. Amino acid sequence: CASSIGGMTGVSYEQYF.

V gene TRBV6-5 combines with J gene TRBJ2-7, with D hard to call. The CDR3 totals 11 residues. V was trimmed by 5 bases and J by 2 bases, leaving 4 bases between them. Germline V gene lookup returns CDR1 MNHEY and CDR2 SVGAGI. The CDR3 DNA sequence: TGTGCCAGCAGTATTACCTACGAGCAGTACTTC. Translating gives CASSITYEQYF.

The chain has TRBV27 and TRBJ1-2; 9 bases match TRBD1. From germline, CDR1 is MNHEY and CDR2 SMNVEV (reference sequence). The trim removed 5 bases at V and 4 bases at J, leaving 8 bases unmatched. This CDR3 has 15 residues. The chain's CDR3 is CASSPGTGYPYGYTF. The CDR3 bases are TGTGCCAGCAGTCCCGGGACAGGGTATCCCTATGGCTACACCTTC.

V and J are TRBV9 and TRBJ2-5; a possible D gene is TRBD2 (6 bases). CDR1 and CDR2 from the germline V gene are SGDLS and YYNGEE. CDR3 size: 14 residues. The V end lost 2 bases, the J end lost 2 bases, and 10 bases lay between the germline ends. The CDR3 region is CASSVIGGQETQYF. CDR3 nucleotide sequence: TGTGCCAGCAGCGTCATCGGGGGACAAGAGACCCAGTACTTC.

The chain links TRBV9 to TRBJ1-1, with a possible D match to TRBD1 (6 bases). CDR3 length: 14 residues. Germline V gene sequence: CDR1 SGDLS, CDR2 YYNGEE. Trimming removed 3 bases from V and 1 base from J, with 10 bases in between. The CDR3: CASSGGGANTEAFF. CDR3 DNA sequence: TGTGCCAGCAGCGGCGGGGGGGCGAACACTGAAGCTTTCTTT.

This chain uses TRBV9 with TRBJ2-5; 9 bases align to TRBD2. CDR1 and CDR2 from the germline V gene are SGDLS and YYNGEE. V dropped 4 bases and J dropped 5; count of bases not matched to a gene: 9. This CDR3 comprises 15 residues. The CDR3 spells CASSSSGGPGETQYF. The CDR3 DNA sequence: TGTGCCAGCAGCTCGAGCGGGGGGCCCGGGGAGACCCAGTACTTC.

J is TRBJ1-1 and V is TRBV11-2; 9 bases are shared with TRBD1. The J segment lost 4 bases and the V segment lost 7 bases, leaving 13 bases of the junction unmatched. Germline assignment: CDR1 SGHAT and CDR2 FQNNGV. The CDR3 spans 16 residues. The CDR3 protein is CASTAFVTGGATEAFF. The CDR3 region has the DNA TGTGCCAGCACCGCCTTCGTGACAGGGGGTGCCACTGAAGCTTTCTTT.

The chain carries TRBV6-1 and TRBJ2-1; perhaps TRBD1 as D (6 bases). There are 17 residues in the CDR3. Trimming removed 2 bases at V and 6 bases at J, with 20 bases between. Germline lookup yields CDR1 MNHNS and CDR2 SASEGT. The CDR3 protein is CASSELLGTPRGNEQFF. DNA for the CDR3: TGTGCCAGCAGTGAACTCCTCGGGACACCGAGGGGCAATGAGCAGTTCTTC.

The genes are TRBV5-1 and TRBJ2-2, with D possibly being TRBD2 (5 bases). CDR1 is SGHRS, CDR2 YFSETQ, per germline. The CDR3 consists of 15 residues. V was shortened by 2 bases and J by 3 bases, with 11 bases between the two germline ends. The CDR3 region is CASSLTSGHTGELFF. CDR3 nucleotides: TGCGCCAGCAGCTTAACTAGTGGGCACACCGGGGAGCTGTTTTTT.

Here the CDR3 DNA reads TGCGCCAGCAGCCAAGATCTTGGAGGGTGGGATACGCAGTATTTT. Residues: CASSQDLGGWDTQYF. This rearrangement joins TRBV4-1 to TRBJ2-3, with a possible D match to TRBD2 (6 bases). V was trimmed by 0 bases and J by 6 bases, leaving 13 bases between them. CDR3 size: 15 residues. Germline V CDR1 and CDR2: MGHRA, YSYEKL.

This clone was seen more than once but under ten times. Different DNA sequences within this sample yield the same CDR3. J is TRBJ1-5 and V is TRBV2; 10 bases agree with TRBD1. Germline V gives CDR1 SNHLY, CDR2 FYNNEI. The CDR3 loop spans 14 amino acids. V lost 4 bases, J lost 6 bases, and 3 bases stayed unmatched. The CDR3 sequence: CASSGTGGSQPQHF. In DNA form, the CDR3 reads TGTGCCAGCAGTGGGACAGGGGGTTCTCAGCCCCAGCATTTT.

This clone was counted only a few times. This chain uses TRBV7-3 with TRBJ1-5, with D uncertain. V lost 4 bases to trimming and J lost 6 bases, with 28 bases between them. CDR1 is SGHTA and CDR2 is FQGTGA in the germline V gene. This CDR3 spans 19 amino acids. The CDR3 reads CASSSPPGQKGRAGQPQHF. The CDR3 DNA is TGTGCCAGCAGCTCACCCCCGGGCCAAAAAGGGCGGGCAGGTCAGCCCCAGCATTTT.

V is TRBV20-1 and J is TRBJ2-3, with 8 nucleotides matching TRBD2. With V trimmed by 3 bases and J by 2 bases, 7 bases remained unmatched. Germline CDR1 is DFQATT and CDR2 is SNEGSKA (reference sequence). The length of the CDR3 is 15 residues. CDR3 nucleotides: TGCAGTGCTAGTCCTCCGGGAGGGTTCACAGATACGCAGTATTTT. Encoded protein: CSASPPGGFTDTQYF.

The chain has TRBV19 and TRBJ1-2; 8 nucleotides agree with TRBD1. The CDR3 covers 14 residues. V shed 4 bases and J 8 bases; nucleotides not matched to a gene: 9. Germline loops: CDR1 LNHDA, CDR2 SQIVND (reference sequence). This CDR3 reads CASSTGTGGSGYTF. Here the CDR3 DNA reads TGTGCCAGTAGTACCGGTACAGGGGGGTCCGGCTACACCTTC.

This clone occurred a few times. The rearrangement links TRBV9 to TRBJ1-1, with 10 bases fitting TRBD1. J gave up 2 bases and V 4 bases, and 8 bases lay outside the gene matches. Germline-derived CDR1 and CDR2 are SGDLS and YYNGEE. This CDR3 comprises 16 residues. The CDR3 is CASSPWQTGGNTEAFF. CDR3 nucleotides: TGTGCCAGCAGCCCATGGCAGACAGGGGGCAACACTGAAGCTTTCTTT.

The chain uses TRBV7-9 and TRBJ1-1, with unresolved D. Trimming removed 7 bases at V and 4 bases at J, with 19 bases between. Germline CDR1 SEHNR, CDR2 FQNEAQ (reference sequence). This CDR3 contains 15 residues. The DNA of the CDR3 is TGTGCCAGCACCCGACAAGCCACTTCCACCACTGAAGCTTTCTTT. This translates into CASTRQATSTTEAFF.

This chain's CDR3 is CASSPGQGNTEAFF. The CDR3 DNA follows: TGTGCCAGCAGCCCGGGACAGGGGAACACTGAAGCTTTCTTT. The V call is TRBV7-3, the J call TRBJ1-1; 9 nucleotides match TRBD1. Trimming at V came to 5 bases and at J to 1 base, leaving 2 bases not matched to a gene. The V gene's germline CDR1 is SGHTA and CDR2 FQGTGA. This CDR3 has 14 amino acids.

V is TRBV18 and J is TRBJ2-3; 7 positions agree with TRBD2. Germline assignment: CDR1 KGHSH and CDR2 LQKENI. The CDR3 runs 16 residues. V was pared by 4 bases and J by 4 bases, with 11 bases of the junction left unmatched. The CDR3 DNA follows: TGTGCCAGCTCACAAAGCCGGACTAGGGCCCCAGATACGCAGTATTTT. Translated, it gives CASSQSRTRAPDTQYF.

The CDR3 coding sequence is TGTGCCAGCAGCCTCGGGAGTCTAGCACGCGAGCAGTACTTC. It codes for CASSLGSLAREQYF. V usage is TRBV3-1 (or the pseudogene TRBV3-2) and J usage is TRBJ2-7; D is possibly TRBD2 (6 bases). CDR3 length: 14 amino acids. Germline CDR1 and CDR2: LGHDT and YNNKEL (reference sequence). V lost 4 bases to trimming and J lost 6 bases, with 16 bases between them.

The V gene is TRBV7-9, the J gene TRBJ2-7, with a possible D match to TRBD1 (5 bases). This CDR3 is built from 14 residues. Trimming cost V 4 bases and J 1 base, with 11 bases left between them. CDR1 is SEHNR and CDR2 is FQNEAQ in the germline V gene (reference sequence). DNA for the CDR3: TGTGCCAGCAGCTACTTAGGGGATTCCTACGAGCAGTACTTC. Residues: CASSYLGDSYEQYF.

The J gene is TRBJ1-1, the V gene TRBV3-1 (or the pseudogene TRBV3-2); D unresolved. The CDR3 has 14 amino acids. The germline V gene has CDR1 LGHDT and CDR2 YNNKEL (reference sequence). V shed 1 base and J shed 3 bases, with 9 bases lying between them. For the CDR3, the DNA is TGTGCCAGCAGCCAAGCGACTGGATACACTGAAGCTTTCTTT. Its protein product is CASSQATGYTEAFF.

This chain connects TRBV28 to TRBJ1-2, with a possible D match to TRBD1 (5 bases). The germline V gene has CDR1 MDHEN and CDR2 SYDVKM. The CDR3 sequence is 14 residues long. Trimming left V 4 bases short and J 7 bases short, with 16 bases between. The CDR3 DNA sequence: TGTGCCAGCAGTTCCACAGGTTCTTATGGTGGCTACACCTTC. As protein: CASSSTGSYGGYTF.

The V gene is TRBV7-3, the J gene TRBJ2-1; 9 positions match TRBD2. Germline trimming cut 5 bases from V and 12 bases from J; bases unmatched to any gene: 8. There are 13 residues in the CDR3. CDR1 and CDR2 from the germline V gene are SGHTA and FQGTGA. Here the CDR3 reads CASSPGLALGQFF. The CDR3 DNA follows: TGTGCCAGCAGCCCGGGACTAGCTCTCGGGCAGTTCTTC.

This chain uses TRBV18 with TRBJ2-1; TRBD2 is a possible D gene (6 bases). The V gene lost 6 bases and the J gene lost 8 bases, with 20 bases spanning the gap. The CDR3 contains 15 residues. The germline gives CDR1 KGHSH, CDR2 LQKENI. CDR3 amino acids: CASSPVAGTDDEQFF. The CDR3 DNA follows: TGTGCCAGCTCCCCAGTTGCGGGGACGGACGATGAGCAGTTCTTC.